The rows below give T cell receptor beta chains drawn from one sample of a study of shared clonotypes between healthy human individuals. Clones were sequenced by immunoSEQ multiplex PCR, and TCRdb holds only the in-frame ones, with some missing. The repertoire holds about 2.1 million clones, with roughly 95% as singletons. Sequencing was performed on naive CD8+ T cells from PBMCs. Receptors were obtained from a man younger than 30 in good health. Some clones in this sample may be carry-over from other donors' samples. Both conserved end residues are part of each CDR3. A D gene is named only where the DNA matches it firmly. Not all rows give a size; the values are once, few, many and, for expanded clones, a class.

V gene,J gene,D gene,clone size,CDR3 DNA,CDR3 protein
TRBV10-3,TRBJ2-1,NA,NA,TGTGCCATCAGTGACGGACACAGCTCCTACAATGAGCAGTTCTTC,CAISDGHSSYNEQFF
TRBV7-6,TRBJ2-6,NA,NA,TGTGCCAGCAGCTTAATCGGTATCTCGGGGGCCAACGTCCTGACTTTC,CASSLIGISGANVLTF
TRBV9,TRBJ2-7,NA,NA,TGTGCCAGCAGCGTCTTGGGGGCTTGGGGCGAGCAGTACTTC,CASSVLGAWGEQYF
TRBV2,TRBJ2-4,NA,NA,TGTGCCAGCAGTGAAGCGCTTGTAGGGGGCAAAAACATTCAGTACTTC,CASSEALVGGKNIQYF
TRBV19,TRBJ1-1,NA,NA,TGTGCCAGTACCTTGGACCCTTACGGGAGGAACACTGAAGCTTTCTTT,CASTLDPYGRNTEAFF
TRBV7-8,TRBJ2-7,TRBD2,NA,TGTGCCAGCAGTCCGGGACTAGCGGGCTCCTACGAGCAGTACTTC,CASSPGLAGSYEQYF
TRBV6-5,TRBJ1-1,NA,NA,TGTGCCAGCAGTGAATTGACAGGATGGACTGAAGCTTTCTTT,CASSELTGWTEAFF
TRBV6-1,TRBJ1-4,NA,NA,TGTGCCAGCAGTGAAAGAGGGTGGAGGGGTCTAGATGAAAAACTGTTTTTT,CASSERGWRGLDEKLFF
TRBV4-1,TRBJ2-7,TRBD2,NA,TGCGCCAGCAGCCAGGGACTAGGGCCTCGGCTAGCGGGCGAGCAGTACTTC,CASSQGLGPRLAGEQYF
TRBV6-1,TRBJ2-5,NA,NA,TGTGCCAGCAGTGAATATTTAGTCGGGACTCAAGAGACCCAGTACTTC,CASSEYLVGTQETQYF
TRBV27,TRBJ2-7,TRBD2,once,TGTGCCAGCAGTTTATCGGGCGGGAGTTTCTACGAGCAGTACTTC,CASSLSGGSFYEQYF
TRBV5-8,TRBJ1-5,NA,NA,TGTGCCAGCAGCTGGGGGGTCCTTAGCAATCAGCCCCAGCATTTT,CASSWGVLSNQPQHF
TRBV9,TRBJ2-1,TRBD2,NA,TGTGCCAGCGCCGGGCTAGCGGGAGGGTGGGAGCAGTTCTTC,CASAGLAGGWEQFF
TRBV6-5,TRBJ1-1,NA,NA,TGTGCCAGCAGTTACTTCGTTGATGGGGACCCTGAAGCTTTCTTT,CASSYFVDGDPEAFF
TRBV5-4,TRBJ1-1,NA,NA,TGTGCCAGCAGCTTGTCCCAGGTGGGGCAAGAAGCTTTCTTT,CASSLSQVGQEAFF
TRBV7-3,TRBJ2-2,TRBD2,NA,TGTGCCAGCAGCTCTCCGCCCGGGACTAGCGGGACCAGGGGGACCGGGGAGCTGTTTTTT,CASSSPPGTSGTRGTGELFF
TRBV28,TRBJ2-2,TRBD2,NA,TGTGCCAGCAGCCCTAGCGGGATCACGAACACCGGGGAGCTGTTTTTT,CASSPSGITNTGELFF
TRBV29-1,TRBJ1-1,NA,NA,TGCAGCGTTGAAGTGGACGGGAACACTGAAGCTTTCTTT,CSVEVDGNTEAFF
TRBV9,TRBJ2-1,NA,NA,TGTGCCAGCAGCGTAGCTGAGAGTCGGGGCGCGTCCTACAATGAGCAGTTCTTC,CASSVAESRGASYNEQFF
TRBV9,TRBJ2-7,NA,NA,TGTGCCAGCAGCGTAGGTTACGACGAGCAGTACTTC,CASSVGYDEQYF
TRBV9,TRBJ1-1,NA,NA,TGTGCCAGCAGCGAAGGGGGGATGAACACTGAAGCTTTCTTT,CASSEGGMNTEAFF
TRBV9,TRBJ2-1,NA,NA,TGTGCCAGCAGCGTAGCCGGGAGTACCTACAATGAGCAGTTCTTC,CASSVAGSTYNEQFF
TRBV7-9,TRBJ1-2,TRBD1,NA,TGTGCCAGCAGCCTGATCGGAGCCGGGACAGACGTGATGGTGGGAGGCTACACCTTC,CASSLIGAGTDVMVGGYTF
TRBV20-1,TRBJ1-3,NA,NA,TGCAGTGCGGGGGCTGGAAACACCATATATTTT,CSAGAGNTIYF
TRBV4-1,TRBJ2-1,NA,NA,TGCGCCAGCAGCCAGAAAGGATATGAGCAGTTCTTC,CASSQKGYEQFF
TRBV7-2,TRBJ1-2,TRBD1,NA,TGTGCCACCGCCCGGACAGGGGACGACAAGGCCTATGGCTACACCTTC,CATARTGDDKAYGYTF
TRBV5-1,TRBJ1-2,NA,NA,TGCGCCAGCAGCTTGGGTTTAAGGGATGGCTACACCTTC,CASSLGLRDGYTF
TRBV30,TRBJ1-2,NA,NA,TGTGCCTGGAGTGGTGGGGCAGGGCCGAACTATGGCTACACCTTC,CAWSGGAGPNYGYTF
TRBV9,TRBJ2-7,NA,few,TGTGCCAGCAGCGCTGCAACAGGGAACCTGTACGAGCAGTACTTC,CASSAATGNLYEQYF
TRBV30,TRBJ2-7,NA,few,TGTGCTTGGGGGGGGGACACCTCCTACGAGCAGTACTTC,CAWGGDTSYEQYF
TRBV6-5,TRBJ1-2,NA,NA,TGTGCCAGCAGTTACGGGGGGGAGAACTATGGCTACACCTTC,CASSYGGENYGYTF
TRBV4-1,TRBJ1-4,NA,NA,TGCGCCAGCAGTTCGAGGGAAAAACTGTTTTTT,CASSSREKLFF
TRBV6-5,TRBJ1-4,NA,NA,TGTGCCAGCAGTTACTATAGAGCAACTAATGAAAAACTGTTTTTT,CASSYYRATNEKLFF
TRBV6-5,TRBJ2-2,TRBD1,NA,TGTGCCAGCAGCCACGACAGGGATCACACCGGGGAGCTGTTTTTT,CASSHDRDHTGELFF
TRBV11-3,TRBJ2-1,NA,NA,TGTGCCAGCAGCTCATACGACGGCCGTGGAGGGAATGAGCAGTTCTTC,CASSSYDGRGGNEQFF
TRBV4-3,TRBJ2-2,NA,many,TGCGCCAGCAGCCAAGATCGGGTGCGGGTGAACACCGGGGAGCTGTTTTTT,CASSQDRVRVNTGELFF
TRBV6-5,TRBJ2-2,NA,NA,TGTGCCAGCAGTTGGGGCTACCAAGGAGGGGAGCTGTTTTTT,CASSWGYQGGELFF
TRBV7-9,TRBJ2-1,NA,NA,TGTGCCAGCAGCTTAGCCATACTCGGGACCCCCCTCAATGAGCAGTTCTTC,CASSLAILGTPLNEQFF
TRBV14,TRBJ2-7,TRBD2,NA,TGTGCCAGCAGCGCTAGCGGGAGGGCCGGGAGCGAGCAGTACTTC,CASSASGRAGSEQYF
TRBV9,TRBJ2-7,NA,few,TGTGCCAGCAGCGCGTGGGGGAATGGTGACGAGCAGTACTTC,CASSAWGNGDEQYF
TRBV9,TRBJ2-7,NA,NA,TGTGCCAGCAGCTCCGGGACGGGCTTCTACGAGCAGTACTTC,CASSSGTGFYEQYF
TRBV10-3,TRBJ1-4,NA,NA,TGTGCCATCAAAGGTGTAGGGAGTGAAAAACTGTTTTTT,CAIKGVGSEKLFF
TRBV9,TRBJ1-2,NA,NA,TGTGCCAGCAGCGATCGAGTATTGGGCAGCATCTATGGCTACACCTTC,CASSDRVLGSIYGYTF
TRBV27,TRBJ2-7,TRBD1,once,TGTGCCAGCAGTGACAGGGTTTTCTCCTACGAGCAGTACTTC,CASSDRVFSYEQYF
TRBV28,TRBJ2-1,NA,NA,TGTGCCAGCAGTCTAGTAACGAGCTCCTACAATGAGCAGTTCTTC,CASSLVTSSYNEQFF
TRBV30,TRBJ2-7,NA,NA,TGTGCCTCCCACCCACCGGGACATCGCTACGAGCAGTACTTC,CASHPPGHRYEQYF
TRBV29-1,TRBJ1-1,NA,NA,TGCAGCGTTGATCCGCCAGGGAACACTGAAGCTTTCTTT,CSVDPPGNTEAFF
TRBV9,TRBJ1-1,NA,NA,TGTGCCAGCAGCGCGGGACCATTGAACACTGAAGCTTTCTTT,CASSAGPLNTEAFF
TRBV11-2,TRBJ2-6,NA,NA,TGTGCCAGCACTGGTGGGGCCAACGTCCTGACTTTC,CASTGGANVLTF
TRBV7-6,TRBJ2-2,TRBD2,NA,TGTGCCAGCAGCTCCGGGACTAGCGGCACCGGGGAGCTGTTTTTT,CASSSGTSGTGELFF
TRBV4-1,TRBJ2-7,TRBD1,once,TGCGCCAGCAGCCAAACCGGGACAGGGTACTACGAGCAGTACTTC,CASSQTGTGYYEQYF
TRBV4-2,TRBJ2-1,TRBD2,once,TGTGCCAGCAGCCCGGGCACTAGCGGAAAGAATGAGCAGTTCTTC,CASSPGTSGKNEQFF
TRBV27,TRBJ2-1,TRBD1,NA,TGTGCCAGCAGAGAGAGACAGGGCCCTAGACATGAGCAGTTCTTC,CASRERQGPRHEQFF
TRBV29-1,TRBJ2-7,NA,NA,TGCAGCGTTGTGGCGGGTGAGGAGCAGTACTTC,CSVVAGEEQYF